The 5 T cell receptor beta chains reported below all come from one sample, sequenced in a study of tumor and adjacent non-tumor tissue in lung cancer. This sample's RNA came from whole unsorted tissue. Three rounds of nested PCR, following a modified ARM-PCR protocol, produced the TCRbeta library. TCRdb independently ran MiXCR on the multiplex PCR reads; one entry per CDR3 protein. The repertoire includes under 150,000 distinct CDR3 sequences, around three fifths of them detected once, and 9.5% to 15% sits in the top ten. The sample taken for sequencing was lung tumor tissue. These receptors were obtained from a man under 40 with non-small cell lung cancer.

As regards this clonotype: At one end, the junction sequence differs from germline, possibly due to a read error. V is TRBV12-3 or TRBV12-4 and J is TRBJ2-3; 9 positions agree with TRBD2. This CDR3 spans 15 amino acids. The CDR3 loop reads CTSSFSGGSTDTQYF. DNA of the CDR3: TGTACCAGCAGTTTCAGCGGGGGGAGCACAGATACGCAATATTTC.

The V and J genes are TRBV28 and TRBJ2-7, with D perhaps assigned TRBD1 or TRBD2 (5 bases each). CDR3 length: 20 residues. V dropped 6 bases and J dropped 3 bases, with 33 bases sitting between them. Per germline, CDR1 MDHEN and CDR2 SYDVKM. In nucleotides, the CDR3 is TGTGCCAGCAGCACCCCGGAAAAAGTCAGGAGAGGGGACGGGGTCTACGAGCAGTACTTC. Encoded protein: CASSTPEKVRRGDGVYEQYF.

This clonotype turned up a few times. The chain is built from TRBV24-1 and TRBJ2-4; D is tentatively TRBD1 or TRBD2 (5 bases each). CDR1 and CDR2 from the germline V gene are KGHDR and SFDVKD. This CDR3 comprises 14 residues. Trimming cost V 5 bases and J 2 bases, with 9 bases left between them. CDR3 coding DNA: TGTGCCACCAGTGCCCGGGACCCCAAAAACATTCAGTACTTC. Its translation is CATSARDPKNIQYF.

Notes on this clonotype: This may come from a read error, since a much larger clone is one base off. The chain is built from TRBV12-3 or TRBV12-4 and TRBJ2-3, with no clear D. Trimming removed 5 bases at V and 2 bases at J, with 8 bases between. The CDR3 has 13 amino acids. CDR3: CASSSQYTDTQYF. For the CDR3, the DNA is TGTGCCAGCAGTAGTCAGTACACAGATACGCAGTATTTT.

With respect to this clonotype: Since a much larger clone is just one base distant, this may be a read error. The chain carries TRBV20-1 and TRBJ1-6; TRBD1 is a possible D gene (5 bases). Germline V lookup: CDR1 DFQATT, CDR2 SNEGSKA (reference sequence). The V and J ends lost 0 bases and 17 bases respectively, with 14 bases between them. This CDR3 has 12 residues. The CDR3 loop is CSAREGVNRFHF. In DNA form, the CDR3 reads TGCAGTGCTAGAGAAGGGGTGAACCGCTTCCACTTT.